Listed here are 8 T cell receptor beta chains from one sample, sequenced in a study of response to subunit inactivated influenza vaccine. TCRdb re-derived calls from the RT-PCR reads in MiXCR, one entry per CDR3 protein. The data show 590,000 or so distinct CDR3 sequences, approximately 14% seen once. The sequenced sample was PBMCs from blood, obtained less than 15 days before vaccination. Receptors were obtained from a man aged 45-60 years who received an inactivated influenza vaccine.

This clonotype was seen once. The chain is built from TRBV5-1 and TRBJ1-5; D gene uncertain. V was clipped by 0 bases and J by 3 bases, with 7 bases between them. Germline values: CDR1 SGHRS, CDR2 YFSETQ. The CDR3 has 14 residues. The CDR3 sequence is CASSLDPANQPQHF. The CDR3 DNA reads TGCGCCAGCAGCTTGGACCCAGCCAATCAGCCCCAGCATTTT.

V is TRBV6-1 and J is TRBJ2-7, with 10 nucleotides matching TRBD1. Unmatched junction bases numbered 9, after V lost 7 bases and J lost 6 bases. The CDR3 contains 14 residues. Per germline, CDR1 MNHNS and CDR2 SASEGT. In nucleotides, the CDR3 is TGTGCCAGCAAGCACGGGACAGGGGCTATCGAGCAGTACTTC. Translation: CASKHGTGAIEQYF.

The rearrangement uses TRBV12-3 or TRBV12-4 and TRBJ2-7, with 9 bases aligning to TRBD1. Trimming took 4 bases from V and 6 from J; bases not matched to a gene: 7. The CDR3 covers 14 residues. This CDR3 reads CASSSGTGLLEQYF. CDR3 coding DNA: TGTGCCAGCAGTTCCGGGACAGGGCTACTCGAGCAGTACTTC.

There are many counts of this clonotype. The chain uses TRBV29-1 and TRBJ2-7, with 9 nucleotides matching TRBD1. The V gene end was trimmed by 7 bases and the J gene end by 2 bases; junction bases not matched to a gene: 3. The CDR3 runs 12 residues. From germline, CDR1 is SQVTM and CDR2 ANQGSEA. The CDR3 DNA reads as TGCAGCGCTGGGGACAGGGCCTACGAGCAGTACTTC. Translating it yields CSAGDRAYEQYF.

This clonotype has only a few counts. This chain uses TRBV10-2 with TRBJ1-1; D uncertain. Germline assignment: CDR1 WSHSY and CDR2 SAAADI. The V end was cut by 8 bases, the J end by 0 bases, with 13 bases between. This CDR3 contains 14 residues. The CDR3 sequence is CASRPLRMNTEAFF. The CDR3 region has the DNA TGCGCCAGCCGCCCCTTGAGGATGAACACTGAAGCTTTCTTT.

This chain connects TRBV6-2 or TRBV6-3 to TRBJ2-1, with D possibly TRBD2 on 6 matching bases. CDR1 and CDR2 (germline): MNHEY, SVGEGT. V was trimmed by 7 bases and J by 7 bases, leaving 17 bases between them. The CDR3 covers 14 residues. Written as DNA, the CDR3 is TGTGCCAGCATTAAACCGGGACTCGAAAATGAGCAGTTCTTC. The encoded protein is CASIKPGLENEQFF.

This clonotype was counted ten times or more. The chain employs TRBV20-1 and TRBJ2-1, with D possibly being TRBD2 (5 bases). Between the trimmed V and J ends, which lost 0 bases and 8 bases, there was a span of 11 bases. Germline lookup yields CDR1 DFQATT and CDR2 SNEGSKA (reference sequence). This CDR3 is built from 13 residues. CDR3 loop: CSARDSLAYEQFF. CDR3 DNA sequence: TGCAGTGCTAGAGATTCGCTAGCATATGAGCAGTTCTTC.

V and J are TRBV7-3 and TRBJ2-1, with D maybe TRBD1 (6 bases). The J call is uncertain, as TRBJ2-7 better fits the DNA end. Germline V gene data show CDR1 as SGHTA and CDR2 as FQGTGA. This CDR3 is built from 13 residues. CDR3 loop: CASSFTGDNEQYF. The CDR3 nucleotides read TGTGCCAGCAGCTTCACCGGGGACAATGAGCAGTACTTC.